The 6 T cell receptor delta chains listed next were all sequenced from one sample in a study of γδ T cells in repeated Plasmodium falciparum infection. Bulk repertoires came from Vgamma9/Vdelta2+ or Vdelta2-negative gammadelta T cells flow-sorted from PBMC. TCRdb re-called the multiplex PCR reads using CATT. The sample lists more than 70,000 delta-chain clones, more than 0.85% occurring once. The sample was gamma-delta T cells from blood. The receptors derive from a pool of human donors (malaria-infected and uninfected, not separated).

This clone came up a few times. A far larger clone is one nucleotide away, so this likely arose from a read error. At the DNA level, this CDR3 is encoded by other sequences in the same sample as well. The chain joins TRDV2 to TRDJ1, with 8 bases aligning to TRDD3. The J gene is absent in TCRdb and was assigned here via DNA matching to germline. Germline CDR1 and CDR2: GEAIGNYY and EKD. This CDR3 comprises 18 residues. J was trimmed by 0 bases and V by 3 bases; bases with no gene match: 14. CDR3: CACDAINTGGLYTDKLIF. DNA of the CDR3: TGTGCCTGTGACGCCATTAATACTGGGGGCCTATACACCGATAAACTCATCTTT.

This clone appeared a few times. Only one base separates this from a far larger clonotype, so it likely reflects a read error. Additional DNA sequences in this sample encode the identical CDR3. The CDR3 sequence is CACDTAMLGDSSTDKLIF. In DNA form, the CDR3 reads TGTGCCTGTGACACCGCCATGCTGGGGGATAGTAGCACCGATAAACTCATCTTT. The chain joins TRDV2 to TRDJ1; 10 bases line up with TRDD3. TCRdb gives no J gene; it was assigned here by matching the DNA to germline. Germline CDR1 and CDR2: GEAIGNYY and EKD. The trim removed 0 bases at V and 1 base at J, leaving 10 bases unmatched. The CDR3 extends over 18 amino acids.

Turning to this clone: Since a far larger clone is one base different, this is likely a read error. No J gene was called, and the V gene is TRDV1; the table names TRDD3, a call not compared with the DNA. The germline CDR1 and CDR2 sequences are TSWWSYY and QGS. This CDR3 spans 20 amino acids. The CDR3 protein is CALGPVPSYRGIREPDKLIF. The DNA for the CDR3 is TGTGCTCTTGGGCCGGTCCCCAGTTACCGGGGGATAAGGGAGCCCGATAAGCTCATCTTT.

About this clone: A far larger clone is only one base removed, so a read error is likely. Other DNA sequences in the sample encode the same CDR3. CDR3 protein: CALGERGPTQNLLGDTTLGPDKLIF. The CDR3 DNA reads TGTGCTCTTGGGGAACGTGGTCCTACTCAAAACTTACTGGGGGATACAACTTTGGGACCCGACAAACTCATCTTT. The chain uses TRDV1 and TRDJ1; TRDD3 matches 12 bases. The J gene was missing in TCRdb and was found by matching the end of the DNA to germline. Germline loops: CDR1 TSWWSYY, CDR2 QGS. The length of the CDR3 is 25 residues.

There are many counts of this clone. TCRdb lists the protein of a much larger clone for this DNA, which differs at residue 3, so this is likely a read error; the protein given here is translated from the DNA itself. Other DNA sequences in the same sample also yield this CDR3. CDR3 nucleotide sequence: TGTGCCCTTCGGCGCGACTACACCGATAAACTCATCTTT. This gives the protein CALRRDYTDKLIF. The rearrangement uses TRDV3 and TRDJ1; D call uncertain. Germline CDR1 and CDR2: TVYSNPD and GDNSRS (reference sequence). With 5 bases removed from V and 0 bases from J, the gap between germline ends came to 13 bases. CDR3 size: 13 residues.

This clone showed up just a few times. For this DNA, TCRdb reports the protein of a much larger clone, which diverges at residue 3, most likely from a read error; the protein presented here is translated directly from the DNA. The chain carries TRDV1 and TRDJ1; 10 bases match TRDD3. TCRdb leaves out the J gene; it was filled in here by matching the DNA to germline. CDR3 length: 16 amino acids. Looked up from germline, CDR1 is TSWWSYY and CDR2 is QGS. CDR3 protein: CAIGVLGYWGMAGLIF. CDR3 DNA sequence: TGTGCTATTGGGGTTTTAGGGTACTGGGGGATGGCAGGACTCATCTTT.